This T cell receptor (beta chain) was observed in a study of T cells in Graves' hyperthyroidism and ophthalmopathy. Study in general: Any treatment followed the collection of peripheral blood at initial diagnosis.

RNA transcripts provided the source from which TCR beta CDR3 regions were amplified. Carried out on the TCR CDR3, a first-round RT-PCR used the HTBI primer set. TCRdb used MiXCR to reprocess the multiplex PCR reads, holding one entry per CDR3 protein. The repertoire consists of under 350,000 distinct CDR3 sequences, with 17% occurring once and the leading ten covering roughly 50%. At least ten counts were recorded for this clonotype. Germline V gene data show CDR1 as MNHEY and CDR2 as SMNVEV (reference sequence). This CDR3 has 14 residues. J lost 3 bases, V lost 6 bases, and 7 bases had no gene match. Those patients with uncontrolled infection, other autoimmune disease, pregnancy or lactation were excluded. Clinical symptoms, serum thyroxine and TRAb, thyroid ultrasound and orbital computed tomography were used for the diagnoses.

The gene calls are TRBV27 and TRBJ2-7; 8 bases align to TRBD1. Sequenced: blood. The origin of this receptor is a woman between 55 and 75 years old with Graves' ophthalmopathy. The CDR3 loop is CASSLGQAHYEQYF. The CDR3 DNA reads TGTGCCAGCAGCCTGGGACAGGCGCACTACGAGCAGTACTTC.